A single T cell receptor beta chain is shown here with its context. Libraries were prepared by immunoSEQ multiplex PCR; TCRdb keeps only in-frame clonotypes and omits some of them. The data hold approximately 110,000 clones, with around 89% observed a single time. This sample stems from a study of T cell responses to AZD1222 COVID-19 vaccine. Germline CDR1 SGHVS, CDR2 FQNEAQ. The CDR3 covers 11 residues. Trimming cost V 4 bases and J 4 bases, with 4 bases left between them. The rearrangement uses TRBV7-8 and TRBJ1-1; D call uncertain. Here the sequenced sample was peripheral blood, taken on day 0 of AZD1222 vaccination. This sequence originates from an adult in good health. This chain's CDR3 is CASSSSTEAFF. For the CDR3, the DNA is TGTGCCAGCAGCTCGAGCACTGAAGCTTTCTTT.